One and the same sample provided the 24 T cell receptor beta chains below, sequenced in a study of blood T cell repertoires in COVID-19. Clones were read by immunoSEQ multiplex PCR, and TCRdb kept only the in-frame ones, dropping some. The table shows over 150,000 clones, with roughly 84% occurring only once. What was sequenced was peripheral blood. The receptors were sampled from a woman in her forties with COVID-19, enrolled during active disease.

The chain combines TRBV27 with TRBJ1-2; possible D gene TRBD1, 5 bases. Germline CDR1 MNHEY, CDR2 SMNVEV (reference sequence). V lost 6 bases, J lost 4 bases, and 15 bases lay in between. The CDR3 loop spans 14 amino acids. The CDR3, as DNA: TGTGCCAGCAGATTGGGGGGGAGCTCCTATGGCTACACCTTC. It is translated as CASRLGGSSYGYTF.

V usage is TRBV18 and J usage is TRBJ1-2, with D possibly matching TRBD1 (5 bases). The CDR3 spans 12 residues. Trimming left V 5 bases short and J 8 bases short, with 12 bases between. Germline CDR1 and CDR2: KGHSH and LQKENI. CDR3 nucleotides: TGTGCCAGCTCATTCCGACAGCCCGGCTACACCTTC. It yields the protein CASSFRQPGYTF.

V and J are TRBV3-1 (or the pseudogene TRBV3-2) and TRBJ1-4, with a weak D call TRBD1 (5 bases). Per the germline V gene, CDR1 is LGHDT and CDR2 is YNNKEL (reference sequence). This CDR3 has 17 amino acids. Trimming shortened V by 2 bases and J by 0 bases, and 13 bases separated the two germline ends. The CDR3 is CASSQYKGAPTNEKLFF. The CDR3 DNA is TGTGCCAGCAGCCAATATAAAGGGGCCCCAACTAATGAAAAACTGTTTTTT.

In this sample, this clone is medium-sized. The DNA for the CDR3 is TGCAGTGCTAGTCCCCAGGGTCCCTACGAGCAGTACTTC. This sequence encodes CSASPQGPYEQYF. This sequence joins TRBV20-1 and TRBJ2-7, with D maybe TRBD1 (5 bases). This CDR3 comprises 13 residues. Germline loops: CDR1 DFQATT, CDR2 SNEGSKA (reference sequence). V lost 3 bases and J lost 2, with 11 bases in between.

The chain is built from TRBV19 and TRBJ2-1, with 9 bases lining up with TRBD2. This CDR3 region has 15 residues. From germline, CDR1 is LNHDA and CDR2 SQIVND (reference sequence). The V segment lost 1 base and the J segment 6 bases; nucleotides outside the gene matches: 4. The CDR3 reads CASSIGAGGGNEQFF. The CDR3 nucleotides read TGTGCCAGTAGTATAGGAGCGGGAGGAGGCAATGAGCAGTTCTTC.

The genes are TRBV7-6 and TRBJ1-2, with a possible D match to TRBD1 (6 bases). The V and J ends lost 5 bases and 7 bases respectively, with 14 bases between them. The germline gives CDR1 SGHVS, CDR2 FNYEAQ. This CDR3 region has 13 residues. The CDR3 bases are TGTGCCAGCAGCCGTTTACAGGGCGGTGGCTACACCTTC. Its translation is CASSRLQGGGYTF.

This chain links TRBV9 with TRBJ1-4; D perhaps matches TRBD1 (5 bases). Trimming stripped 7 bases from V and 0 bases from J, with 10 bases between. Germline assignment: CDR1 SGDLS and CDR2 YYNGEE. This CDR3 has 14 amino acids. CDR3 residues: CASSQGPTNEKLFF. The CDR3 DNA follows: TGTGCCAGCTCCCAGGGCCCAACTAATGAAAAACTGTTTTTT.

The CDR3 spells CASSRGQGYGYTF. The CDR3, as DNA: TGTGCCAGCAGCCGCGGACAGGGCTATGGCTACACCTTC. V usage is TRBV11-3 and J usage is TRBJ1-2, with 8 nucleotides matching TRBD1. Trimming removed 5 bases from V and 4 bases from J; junction bases left unmatched: 3. This CDR3 comprises 13 residues. Germline V gives CDR1 SGHNT, CDR2 YENEEA.

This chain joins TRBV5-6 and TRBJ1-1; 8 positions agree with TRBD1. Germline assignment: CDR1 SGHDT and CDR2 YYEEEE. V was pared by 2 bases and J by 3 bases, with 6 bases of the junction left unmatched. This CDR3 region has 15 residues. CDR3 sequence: CASSFYRGSDTEAFF. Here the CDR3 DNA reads TGTGCCAGCAGCTTTTACAGGGGGTCGGACACTGAAGCTTTCTTT.

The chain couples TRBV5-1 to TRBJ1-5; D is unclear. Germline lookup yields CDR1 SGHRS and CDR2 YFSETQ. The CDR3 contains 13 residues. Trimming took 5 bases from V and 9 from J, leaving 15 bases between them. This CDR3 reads CASRSSNGGPQHF. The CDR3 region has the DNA TGCGCCAGCAGATCGAGTAATGGAGGGCCCCAGCATTTT.

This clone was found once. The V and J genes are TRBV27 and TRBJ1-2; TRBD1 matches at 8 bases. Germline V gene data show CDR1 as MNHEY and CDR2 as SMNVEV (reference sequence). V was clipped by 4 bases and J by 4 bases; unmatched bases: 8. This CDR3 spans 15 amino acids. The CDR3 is CASSSVGQVGYGYTF. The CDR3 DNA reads TGTGCCAGCAGTTCCGTGGGACAGGTCGGCTATGGCTACACCTTC.

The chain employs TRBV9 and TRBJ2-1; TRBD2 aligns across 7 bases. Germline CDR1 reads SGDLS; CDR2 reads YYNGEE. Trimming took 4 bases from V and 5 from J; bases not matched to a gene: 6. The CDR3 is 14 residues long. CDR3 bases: TGTGCCAGCAGCCGACGGGGAGGGGACAATGAGCAGTTCTTC. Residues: CASSRRGGDNEQFF.

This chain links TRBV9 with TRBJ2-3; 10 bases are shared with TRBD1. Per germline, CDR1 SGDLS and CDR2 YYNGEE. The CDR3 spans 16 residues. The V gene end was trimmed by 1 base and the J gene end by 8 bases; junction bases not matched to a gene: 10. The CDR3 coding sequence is TGTGCCAGCAGCGTACTACCGGGACAGGGGATTGGTACGCAGTATTTT. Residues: CASSVLPGQGIGTQYF.

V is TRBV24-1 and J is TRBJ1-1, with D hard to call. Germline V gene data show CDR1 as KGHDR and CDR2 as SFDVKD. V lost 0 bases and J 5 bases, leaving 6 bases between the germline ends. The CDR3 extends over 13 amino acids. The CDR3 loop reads CATSDLRGTEAFF. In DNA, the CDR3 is TGTGCCACCAGTGATTTGCGGGGAACTGAAGCTTTCTTT.

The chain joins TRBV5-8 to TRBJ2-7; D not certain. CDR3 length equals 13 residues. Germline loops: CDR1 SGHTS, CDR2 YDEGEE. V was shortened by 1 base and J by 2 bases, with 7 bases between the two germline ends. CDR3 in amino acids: CASSLRLPYEQYF. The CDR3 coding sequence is TGTGCCAGCAGCTTGAGACTGCCCTACGAGCAGTACTTC.

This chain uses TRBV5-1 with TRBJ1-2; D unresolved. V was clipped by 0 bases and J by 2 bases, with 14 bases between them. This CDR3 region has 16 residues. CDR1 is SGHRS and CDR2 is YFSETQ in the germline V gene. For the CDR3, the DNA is TGCGCCAGCAGCTTGGCCGAGGCAGGACTCAACTATGGCTACACCTTC. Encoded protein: CASSLAEAGLNYGYTF.

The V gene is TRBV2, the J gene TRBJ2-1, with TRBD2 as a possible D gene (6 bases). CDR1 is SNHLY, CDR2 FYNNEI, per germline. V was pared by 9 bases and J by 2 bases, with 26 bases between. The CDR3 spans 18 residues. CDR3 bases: TGTGCCAGGCTAGGAACTGATTCCGGGACTGGCACCTACAATGAGCAGTTCTTC. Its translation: CARLGTDSGTGTYNEQFF.

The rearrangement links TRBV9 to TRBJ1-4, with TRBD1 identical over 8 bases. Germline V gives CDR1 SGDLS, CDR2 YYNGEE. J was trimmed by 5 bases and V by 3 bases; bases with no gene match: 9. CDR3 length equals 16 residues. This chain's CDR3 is CASSGGRDRPNEKLFF. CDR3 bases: TGTGCCAGCAGCGGGGGACGGGACAGGCCAAATGAAAAACTGTTTTTT.

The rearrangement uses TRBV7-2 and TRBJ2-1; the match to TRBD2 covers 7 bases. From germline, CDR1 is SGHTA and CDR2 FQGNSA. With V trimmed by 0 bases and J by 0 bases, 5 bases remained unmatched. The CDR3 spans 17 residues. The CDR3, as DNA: TGTGCCAGCAGCTTAGCGCCTAGCGGTACCTCCTACAATGAGCAGTTCTTC. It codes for CASSLAPSGTSYNEQFF.

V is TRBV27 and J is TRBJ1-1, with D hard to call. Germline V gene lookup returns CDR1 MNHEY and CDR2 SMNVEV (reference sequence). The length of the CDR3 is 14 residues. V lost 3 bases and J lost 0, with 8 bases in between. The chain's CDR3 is CASSFGFMNTEAFF. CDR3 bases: TGTGCCAGCAGTTTCGGTTTCATGAACACTGAAGCTTTCTTT.

CDR3 in DNA: TGCAGCGTTGCCGGGAGGATGCAAAACGAGCAGTACTTC. Translation gives CSVAGRMQNEQYF. The J gene is TRBJ2-7, the V gene TRBV29-1; TRBD2 matches at 7 bases. Per the germline V gene, CDR1 is SQVTM and CDR2 is ANQGSEA. The CDR3 has 13 amino acids. Trimming cost V 4 bases and J 5 bases; bases outside gene matches: 8.

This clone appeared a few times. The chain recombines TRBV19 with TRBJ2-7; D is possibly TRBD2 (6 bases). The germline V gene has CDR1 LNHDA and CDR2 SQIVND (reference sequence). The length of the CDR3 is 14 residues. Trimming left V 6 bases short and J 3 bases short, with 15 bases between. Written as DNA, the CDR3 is TGTGCCAGTAGGAGGACGGGGGAATACTACGAGCAGTACTTC. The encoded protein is CASRRTGEYYEQYF.

The CDR3 spells CSVPGLAGVDYF. CDR3 DNA: TGCAGCGTTCCCGGACTAGCGGGAGTCGATTACTTC. V and J are TRBV29-1 and TRBJ2-7; 13 nucleotides align to TRBD2. CDR1 is SQVTM, CDR2 ANQGSEA, per germline. The V gene end was trimmed by 5 bases and the J gene end by 13 bases; junction bases not matched to a gene: 8. CDR3 length equals 12 residues.

Here the CDR3 reads CASPPVGAGGTDTQYF. The CDR3 nucleotides are TGTGCCAGCCCTCCGGTCGGGGCGGGAGGGACAGATACGCAGTATTTT. The chain joins TRBV28 to TRBJ2-3; 9 nucleotides line up with TRBD2. The CDR3 has 16 amino acids. The germline gives CDR1 MDHEN, CDR2 SYDVKM. V gave up 8 bases and J gave up 3 bases; unmatched junction bases: 12.